These T cell receptor beta chains were read from a single sample in a study of response to subunit inactivated influenza vaccine. MiXCR, applied by TCRdb to the RT-PCR reads, yields one record per CDR3 protein. The table records some 540,000 distinct CDR3 sequences, around a quarter of them present only once. These data were likewise used in another study, on T cells expressing NK-cell markers.

The sequencing here drew on CD4+ T cells sorted from PBMCs, taken about 13 days after vaccination. The receptors were gathered from a man in his fifties who received an inactivated influenza vaccine. The CDR3 runs from the conserved cysteine through the conserved F or W. A D gene is named only where the DNA matches it firmly. Size tells how often a clone was seen (once, few, many) or the class of an expanded clone, and some rows leave it out.

D gene	clone size	V gene	J gene	CDR3 DNA	CDR3 protein
.	.	TRBV11-2	TRBJ2-1	TGTGCCAGCAGCTTAGAATGGGTCTCTGAGCAGTTCTTC	CASSLEWVSEQFF
TRBD1	few	TRBV10-3	TRBJ2-2	TGTGCCATCAGACGACAGGGTGACACCGGGGAGCTGTTTTTT	CAIRRQGDTGELFF
.	few	TRBV20-1	TRBJ2-5	TGCAGTGCTAGGCCCCCCCGGGACGGCCAGGCCCAGTACTTC	CSARPPRDGQAQYF
TRBD2	.	TRBV28	TRBJ2-7	TGTGCCAGCAGTTTAAGGACTAGCGGGGATTTCTACGAGCAGTACTTC	CASSLRTSGDFYEQYF
TRBD1	.	TRBV14	TRBJ1-2	TGTGCCAGCAGCCAAATCTACAGGGGGGATGGCTACACCTTC	CASSQIYRGDGYTF
.	.	TRBV7-9	TRBJ2-7	TGTGCCAGCAGCTTAGGCCGGGGCGAGCAGTACTTC	CASSLGRGEQYF
.	.	TRBV10-2	TRBJ2-5	TGCGCCAGCAGTGTAGGAGTTGGGCCCCTCGGGACCCAGTACTTC	CASSVGVGPLGTQYF
.	few	TRBV20-1	TRBJ2-5	TGCAGTGGTAGCCGGACAACCCAAGAGACCCAGTACTTC	CSGSRTTQETQYF
.	few	TRBV3-1	TRBJ2-3	TGTGCCAGCAGCCAAGATCCCCTAGCAGTGGGGGATACGCAGTATTTT	CASSQDPLAVGDTQYF
.	once	TRBV4-3	TRBJ2-1	TGCGCCAGCAGCCAAACTAGAGGCCCCTACAATGAGCAGTTCTTC	CASSQTRGPYNEQFF
.	.	TRBV3-1	TRBJ2-2	TGTGCCAGCAGCCAAGTCGGAGGCGGGGAGCTGTTTTTT	CASSQVGGGELFF
TRBD2	.	TRBV20-1	TRBJ2-5	TGCAGTGCTAGTGCGTTCCAGCGGGGACCGAAAGAGACCCAGTACTTC	CSASAFQRGPKETQYF
TRBD2	few	TRBV14	TRBJ2-3	TGTGCCAGCAGCCAAGATGGCGGGAGTACGAGAGATACGCAGTATTTT	CASSQDGGSTRDTQYF
.	.	TRBV7-2	TRBJ1-5	TGTGCCAGCAGCTTAGAGCAGGGAGGCAATCAGCCCCAGCATTTT	CASSLEQGGNQPQHF
.	few	TRBV7-2	TRBJ2-1	TGTGCCAGCAGCTTAGCGGTCCTGGGTTACAATGAGCAGTTCTTC	CASSLAVLGYNEQFF
TRBD2	many	TRBV29-1	TRBJ2-5	TGCAGCGTTGCACTAGCGGGAGGAGCAGAGACCCAGTACTTC	CSVALAGGAETQYF
.	few	TRBV7-3	TRBJ2-3	TGTGCCAGCAGCTTAAGCGTGGAAGATACGCAGTATTTT	CASSLSVEDTQYF
TRBD2	few	TRBV7-3	TRBJ2-2	TGTGCCAGCAGCTCACTGGGGAGGGAGGTGGCCGGGGAGCTGTTTTTT	CASSSLGREVAGELFF
.	few	TRBV14	TRBJ1-3	TGTGCCAGCAGCCGATCCGGGTTTGGAAACACCATATATTTT	CASSRSGFGNTIYF
TRBD1	.	TRBV5-1	TRBJ1-2	TGCGCCAGCAGCTCACCGGGACAGGGTAACGGCTACACCTTC	CASSSPGQGNGYTF
.	.	TRBV5-6	TRBJ2-3	TGTGCCAGCAGCTTTAAGGACGGAGGACTGTCCACAGATACGCAGTATTTT	CASSFKDGGLSTDTQYF
.	few	TRBV4-3	TRBJ2-5	TGCGCCAGCAGCCAGGAACTCCGAAACCAAGAGACCCAGTACTTC	CASSQELRNQETQYF
TRBD2	.	TRBV5-4	TRBJ2-7	TGTGCCAGCAGCGTCGGGACTAGCGGGGGCCGTTCGGTCTACGAGCAGTACTTC	CASSVGTSGGRSVYEQYF
TRBD1	few	TRBV5-1	TRBJ2-5	TGCGCCAGCAGCTTGGAGGCAGGGGGCTCGGCTGTGACCCAGTACTTC	CASSLEAGGSAVTQYF
TRBD2	.	TRBV14	TRBJ2-1	TGTGCCAGCAGCCAAACCGGGACTAGCGGGGACAATGAGCAGTTCTTC	CASSQTGTSGDNEQFF
.	many	TRBV6-6	TRBJ2-1	TGTGCCAGCACGGGCGAGGGGCAGTTCTTC	CASTGEGQFF
.	few	TRBV12-3/TRBV12-4	TRBJ1-5	TGTGCCAGCAGGTCGGGGGGGGCGAGCAATCAGCCCCAGCATTTT	CASRSGGASNQPQHF
TRBD1	.	TRBV28	TRBJ1-2	TGTGCCAGCAGTCCCCCCGGGACAGGGCGGTATGGCTACACCTTC	CASSPPGTGRYGYTF
.	.	TRBV12-3/TRBV12-4	TRBJ2-4	TGTGCCAGCACCACCGCGTCACGGGCAGGGGAGCAGGGGCGCAAAAACATTCAGTACTTC	CASTTASRAGEQGRKNIQYF
TRBD2	.	TRBV5-1	TRBJ2-1	TGCGCCAGCAGCGGGACTAGCGGGAGGGCCCAGTGGGGTGAGCAGTTCTTC	CASSGTSGRAQWGEQFF
.	few	TRBV7-2	TRBJ2-7	TGTGCCAGCAGCCTGTCCGGGACGACCTTAAGCGAGCAGTACTTC	CASSLSGTTLSEQYF
TRBD2	.	TRBV11-2	TRBJ2-5	TGTGCCAGCAGCTTTATCGTGGGGGGGAGAGAGACCCAGTACTTC	CASSFIVGGRETQYF
TRBD2	.	TRBV20-1	TRBJ2-7	TGCAGTGCTAGAGATCTCGGTAGCGGGGGGGCCTACGAGCAGTACTTC	CSARDLGSGGAYEQYF
TRBD1	few	TRBV7-9	TRBJ2-7	TGTGCCAGCAGCGCAGGCCCGGCGGACAGGGGTGCCTACGAGCAGTACTTC	CASSAGPADRGAYEQYF
TRBD2	.	TRBV7-2	TRBJ2-2	TGTGCCAGCAGCTTAGCGGCGCGGGGGGGCACCGGGGAGCTGTTTTTT	CASSLAARGGTGELFF
TRBD2	.	TRBV4-2	TRBJ2-5	TGTGCCAGCAGCCAAGAGGGGGGAGGGCCTGTACAGACCCAGTACTTC	CASSQEGGGPVQTQYF
.	.	TRBV27	TRBJ2-2	TGTGCCAGCAGTCTCCTCGCCATAAACTCCGGGGAGCTGTTTTTT	CASSLLAINSGELFF
.	few	TRBV14	TRBJ1-5	TGTGCCAGCAGCGAGGGGGGGGGTCAGCCCCAGCATTTT	CASSEGGGQPQHF
TRBD1	few	TRBV11-1	TRBJ2-3	TGTGCCAGCAGCCCGGGGACAGGGGGCAATTTAGCAGATACGCAGTATTTT	CASSPGTGGNLADTQYF
.	few	TRBV2	TRBJ2-4	TGTGCCAGCATCATATATGGGACATCCGACATCAAAAACATTCAGTACTTC	CASIIYGTSDIKNIQYF
.	.	TRBV7-2	TRBJ1-2	TGTGCCAGCAGCCAGGATTTTGCTCGCTATGGCTACACCTTC	CASSQDFARYGYTF
.	.	TRBV6-5	TRBJ2-3	TGTGCCAGCAGTTACTCGACCGGGCGAAGCACAGATACGCAGTATTTT	CASSYSTGRSTDTQYF
.	.	TRBV18	TRBJ1-2	TGTGCCAGCTCACGCGGAGGGGGAATAGAGGGCTACACCTTC	CASSRGGGIEGYTF
TRBD2	.	TRBV6-2/TRBV6-3	TRBJ2-1	TGTGCCAGCAGCCTCGCGGGGGGCAGGTGGAATGAGCAGTTCTTC	CASSLAGGRWNEQFF
.	few	TRBV12-3/TRBV12-4	TRBJ2-7	TGTGCCAGCAATCCCGAAAAGGAGCAGTACTTC	CASNPEKEQYF
.	.	TRBV5-1	TRBJ2-7	TGCGCCAGCAGCCTGACTGGTCGCGGCGAGCAGTACTTC	CASSLTGRGEQYF
TRBD1	few	TRBV20-1	TRBJ2-7	TGCAGTGCTAGAGATACAGGGGTCCTCTACGAGCAGTACTTC	CSARDTGVLYEQYF
.	few	TRBV6-2/TRBV6-3	TRBJ1-5	TGTGCCAGCAGCCGAACCCTCCAGGGCCAATTCAATCAGCCCCAGCATTTT	CASSRTLQGQFNQPQHF
.	.	TRBV14	TRBJ2-1	TGTGCCAGCAGCCGCGGCCTGGGGAGAGGGTTCTTC	CASSRGLGRGFF
.	once	TRBV2	TRBJ1-5	TGTGCCAGCAGCCCCACCGGGGGGGCGCGGCAGGATCAGCCCCAGCATTTT	CASSPTGGARQDQPQHF